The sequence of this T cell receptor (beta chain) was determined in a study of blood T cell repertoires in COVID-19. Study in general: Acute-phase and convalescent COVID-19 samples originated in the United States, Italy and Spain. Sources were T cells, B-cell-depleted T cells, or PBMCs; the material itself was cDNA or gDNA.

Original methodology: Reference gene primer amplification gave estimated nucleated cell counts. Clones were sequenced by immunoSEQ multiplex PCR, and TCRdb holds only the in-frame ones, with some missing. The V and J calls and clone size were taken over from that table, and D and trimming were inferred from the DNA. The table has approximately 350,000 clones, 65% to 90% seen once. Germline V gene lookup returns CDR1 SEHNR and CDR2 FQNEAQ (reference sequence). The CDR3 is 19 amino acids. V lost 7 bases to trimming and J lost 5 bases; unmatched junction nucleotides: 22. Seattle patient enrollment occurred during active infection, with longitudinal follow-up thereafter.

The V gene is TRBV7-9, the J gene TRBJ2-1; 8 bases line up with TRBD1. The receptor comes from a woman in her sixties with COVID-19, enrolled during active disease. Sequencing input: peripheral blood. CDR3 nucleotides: TGTGCCAGCACCTTCGGGCAAATGGACAGGGCCTGGGGTGACAATGAGCAGTTCTTC. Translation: CASTFGQMDRAWGDNEQFF. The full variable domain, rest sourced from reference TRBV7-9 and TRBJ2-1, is DTGVSQNPRHKITKRGQNVTFRCDPISEHNRLYWYRQTLGQGPEFLTYFQNEAQLEKSRLLSDRFSAERPKGSFSTLEIQRTEQGDSAMYLCASTFGQMDRAWGDNEQFFGPGTRLTVL.